Presented here are 4 T cell receptor beta chains from one specimen sequenced in a study of response to subunit inactivated influenza vaccine. TCRdb passed the RT-PCR reads through MiXCR, listing each CDR3 protein once. Of 530,000 or so distinct CDR3 sequences detected, approximately 24% appear once; the ten largest clones hold 1.5% to 2%. The source material was CD4+ T cells sorted from PBMCs, sampled more than 4 days after vaccination. Every receptor here comes from a man aged 50 or older who received an inactivated influenza vaccine.

This clonotype has a handful of counts. This chain connects TRBV12-3 or TRBV12-4 to TRBJ2-4; 7 nucleotides align to TRBD1. The CDR3 covers 14 residues. Trimming took 5 bases from V and 8 from J; bases not matched to a gene: 9. In nucleotides, the CDR3 is TGTGCCAGCAGTACCCGACAGGGAATTGACATTCAGTACTTC. Protein: CASSTRQGIDIQYF.

This clonotype has a handful of counts. The chain uses TRBV20-1 and TRBJ2-3, with D tentatively TRBD2 (7 bases). The germline gives CDR1 DFQATT, CDR2 SNEGSKA (reference sequence). The V end was cut by 6 bases, the J end by 2 bases, with 15 bases between. The CDR3 has 14 residues. CDR3 loop: CSAPRGGYTDTQYF. The CDR3 region has the DNA TGCAGTGCCCCGAGGGGGGGATACACAGATACGCAGTATTTT.

This clonotype was detected only a few times. V is TRBV12-3 or TRBV12-4 and J is TRBJ2-3; possibly TRBD1 or TRBD2 for D (5 bases each). The CDR3 covers 15 residues. V was cut by 1 base and J by 3 bases, with 11 bases left in between. CDR3 loop: CASSLGGIPTDTQYF. The DNA of the CDR3 is TGTGCCAGCAGTTTAGGGGGGATCCCAACAGATACGCAGTATTTT.

The chain recombines TRBV18 with TRBJ2-7; TRBD1 aligns across 8 bases. Germline V gives CDR1 KGHSH, CDR2 LQKENI. The V gene end was trimmed by 6 bases and the J gene end by 3 bases; junction bases not matched to a gene: 10. The length of the CDR3 is 15 residues. The CDR3 region is CASSQRGQGFYEQYF. The CDR3, as DNA: TGTGCCAGCTCCCAAAGAGGACAGGGTTTCTACGAGCAGTACTTC.